The 22 T cell receptor beta chains presented below share a single source sample, sequenced in a study of Graves' ophthalmopathy and Graves' hyperthyroidism. Amplification of TCR beta CDR3 regions used RNA transcripts. RT-PCR was first run with HTBI primers, then multiplex PCR in a second round. In TCRdb, the multiplex PCR reads were re-called with MiXCR into one record per CDR3 protein. The sample shows around 670,000 distinct CDR3 sequences, roughly 41% of them seen only once. Sequenced sample: peripheral blood. These receptors originate from an adult man with Graves' ophthalmopathy.

This clonotype has just a few counts. The chain combines TRBV12-3 or TRBV12-4 with TRBJ2-5; D might be TRBD2 (6 bases). Trimming removed 5 bases at V and 2 bases at J, with 9 bases between. The CDR3 has 13 amino acids. The CDR3 loop reads CASSKTRQETQYF. Here the CDR3 DNA reads TGTGCCAGCAGTAAGACTAGACAAGAGACCCAGTACTTC.

The gene calls are TRBV12-3 or TRBV12-4 and TRBJ1-1, with D tentatively TRBD1 (5 bases). Between the trimmed V and J ends, which lost 5 bases and 1 base, there was a span of 17 bases. This CDR3 spans 16 amino acids. The CDR3 loop is CASSPVTGTGNTEAFF. The CDR3 DNA follows: TGTGCCAGCAGTCCCGTGACCGGGACGGGGAACACTGAAGCTTTCTTT.

The chain employs TRBV7-9 and TRBJ2-7; D uncertain. Germline assignment: CDR1 SEHNR and CDR2 FQNEAQ (reference sequence). V was clipped by 3 bases and J by 0 bases, with 15 bases between them. This CDR3 region has 16 residues. As DNA, the CDR3 is TGTGCCAGCAGCTTGTCCCTCCGCTCCAGCTCCTACGAGCAGTACTTC. This translates into CASSLSLRSSSYEQYF. Filled out from reference TRBV7-9 and TRBJ2-7, the complete variable domain reads DTGVSQNPRHKITKRGQNVTFRCDPISEHNRLYWYRQTLGQGPEFLTYFQNEAQLEKSRLLSDRFSAERPKGSFSTLEIQRTEQGDSAMYLCASSLSLRSSSYEQYFGPGTRLTVT.

This rearrangement joins TRBV15 to TRBJ2-7; D is tentatively TRBD1 or TRBD2 (5 bases each). The germline gives CDR1 LNHNV, CDR2 YYDKDF (reference sequence). V was clipped by 0 bases and J by 5 bases, with 8 bases between them. This CDR3 is 13 amino acids long. The DNA for the CDR3 is TGTGCCACCAGCAGAGAAAGGGGAGACGAGCAGTACTTC. It encodes CATSRERGDEQYF.

V is TRBV20-1 and J is TRBJ2-7, with no clear D. In germline, CDR1 is DFQATT, CDR2 SNEGSKA (reference sequence). The V end lost 2 bases, the J end lost 2 bases, and 13 bases lay between the germline ends. This CDR3 has 14 amino acids. The CDR3 protein is CSARPIDNTYEQYF. The DNA for the CDR3 is TGCAGTGCTAGACCCATAGACAATACCTACGAGCAGTACTTC.

This clonotype was seen a few times. The chain is built from TRBV5-1 and TRBJ2-7; D is perhaps TRBD2 (5 bases). Germline V gene lookup returns CDR1 SGHRS and CDR2 YFSETQ. The CDR3 covers 15 residues. Trimming stripped 7 bases from V and 3 bases from J, with 20 bases between. The CDR3 region has the DNA TGCGCCAGCCGGCCAGAGGGCTCCATTAGCTACGAGCAGTACTTC. Its translation: CASRPEGSISYEQYF. Based on the CDR3 plus reference TRBV5-1 and TRBJ2-7, the full variable domain is KAGVTQTPRYLIKTRGQQVTLSCSPISGHRSVSWYQQTPGQGLQFLFEYFSETQRNKGNFPGRFSGRQFSNSRSEMNVSTLELGDSALYLCASRPEGSISYEQYFGPGTRLTVT.

This clonotype was recorded a few times. The CDR3 coding sequence is TGTGCCAGCAGTTTTGGGACTAGAGGCGAGCAGTACTTC. This translates into CASSFGTRGEQYF. The chain carries TRBV12-3 or TRBV12-4 and TRBJ2-7; 8 bases fit TRBD2. Germline trimming cut 3 bases from V and 6 bases from J; bases unmatched to any gene: 4. CDR3 length: 13 amino acids.

The V gene is TRBV25-1, the J gene TRBJ1-5; 7 bases fit TRBD1. Looked up from germline, CDR1 is MGHDK and CDR2 is SYGVNS. The CDR3 runs 15 residues. The ends lost 4 bases at V and 4 bases at J; junction bases unmatched: 7. CDR3 sequence: CASSGTGRLNQPQHF. DNA of the CDR3: TGTGCCAGCAGTGGGACAGGACGACTTAATCAGCCCCAGCATTTT.

The chain links TRBV7-6 to TRBJ2-7; no firm D call. The V end was cut by 0 bases, the J end by 2 bases, with 8 bases between. Germline V gene lookup returns CDR1 SGHVS and CDR2 FNYEAQ. There are 14 residues in the CDR3. Written as DNA, the CDR3 is TGTGCCAGCAGCTTAGCGGGCGATACCTACGAGCAGTACTTC. This sequence encodes CASSLAGDTYEQYF.

This clonotype was found once. The chain couples TRBV19 to TRBJ1-4; D gene unclear. In germline, CDR1 is LNHDA, CDR2 SQIVND (reference sequence). Between the trimmed V and J ends, which lost 9 bases and 8 bases, there was a span of 13 bases. CDR3 length equals 12 residues. CDR3 region: CASEDQEEKLFF. The CDR3 DNA reads as TGTGCCAGCGAGGACCAGGAAGAAAAACTGTTTTTT.

The table lists this clonotype with many counts. The V and J genes are TRBV29-1 and TRBJ1-1; D remains ambiguous. CDR1 is SQVTM and CDR2 is ANQGSEA in the germline V gene. Trimming left V 4 bases short and J 3 bases short, with 12 bases between. This CDR3 is built from 13 residues. CDR3 amino acids: CSVVLYTHTEAFF. The CDR3 region has the DNA TGCAGCGTTGTCTTATATACGCACACTGAAGCTTTCTTT. Combining the CDR3 with reference TRBV29-1 and TRBJ1-1 gives the whole variable domain SAVISQKPSRDICQRGTSLTIQCQVDSQVTMMFWYRQQPGQSLTLIATANQGSEATYESGFVIDKFPISRPNLTFSTLTVSNMSPEDSSIYLCSVVLYTHTEAFFGQGTRLTVV.

The J gene is TRBJ2-7, the V gene TRBV4-1; a weak D match, TRBD1 (6 bases). Trimming removed 4 bases at V and 2 bases at J, with 12 bases between. The CDR3 loop spans 14 amino acids. The germline V gene encodes CDR1 MGHRA and CDR2 YSYEKL. CDR3 sequence: CASSPGATTYEQYF. CDR3 bases: TGCGCCAGCAGCCCAGGGGCTACTACCTACGAGCAGTACTTC.

This clonotype has just a few counts. This chain links TRBV25-1 with TRBJ2-7, with 8 positions matching TRBD2. Germline values: CDR1 MGHDK, CDR2 SYGVNS. The CDR3 is 16 residues long. The V gene end was trimmed by 1 base and the J gene end by 0 bases; junction bases not matched to a gene: 5. CDR3: CASSEFKRGSSYEQYF. CDR3 nucleotides: TGTGCCAGCAGTGAATTTAAGCGGGGGAGCTCCTACGAGCAGTACTTC.

About this clonotype itself: A much larger clone sits a single nucleotide away, making a read error possible. This CDR3 is CASSEQPRADNSPLHF. The CDR3, as DNA: TGTGCCAGCAGTGAGCAACCCCGGGCCGATAATTCACCCCTCCACTTT. This chain connects TRBV2 to TRBJ1-6; D call uncertain. The V gene lost 3 bases and the J gene lost 5 bases, with 14 bases spanning the gap. Germline V gene lookup returns CDR1 SNHLY and CDR2 FYNNEI. This CDR3 has 16 amino acids.

The chain links TRBV25-1 to TRBJ2-2, with 8 bases that match TRBD2. Trimming removed 5 bases from V and 7 bases from J; junction bases left unmatched: 6. The CDR3 spans 14 residues. Germline V gene lookup returns CDR1 MGHDK and CDR2 SYGVNS. This CDR3 is CASSSYGGGGELFF. The CDR3 bases are TGTGCCAGCAGTTCGTACGGGGGGGGCGGGGAGCTGTTTTTT.

The CDR3 reads CAISESADYGYTF. Here the CDR3 DNA reads TGTGCCATCAGTGAGTCGGCAGACTATGGCTACACCTTC. The rearrangement uses TRBV10-3 and TRBJ1-2; D ambiguous. The CDR3 length is 13 residues. The germline V gene encodes CDR1 ENHRY and CDR2 SYGVKD. V dropped 0 bases and J dropped 3 bases, with 5 bases sitting between them.

This clonotype was recorded a few times. The V gene is TRBV12-3 or TRBV12-4, the J gene TRBJ1-1; D gene uncertain. The germline V and J ends were trimmed by 0 bases and 0 bases, with 11 bases remaining between them. The CDR3 has 16 amino acids. The CDR3 nucleotides are TGTGCCAGCAGTTTAGCTCAGTATCGGCTGAACACTGAAGCTTTCTTT. Residues: CASSLAQYRLNTEAFF.

This clonotype turned up a few times. The rearrangement links TRBV5-1 to TRBJ1-4; unclear D gene. Germline V gives CDR1 SGHRS, CDR2 YFSETQ. Trimming stripped 0 bases from V and 0 bases from J, with 6 bases between. This CDR3 is 15 amino acids long. The CDR3 reads CASSLATSTNEKLFF. The DNA for the CDR3 is TGCGCCAGCAGCTTGGCCACATCAACTAATGAAAAACTGTTTTTT.

This clonotype showed up just a few times. The rearrangement joins TRBV20-1 to TRBJ2-7, with TRBD2 matching over 8 bases. CDR1 and CDR2 (germline): DFQATT, SNEGSKA (reference sequence). The CDR3 is 14 residues long. Trimming at V came to 7 bases and at J to 2 bases, leaving 10 bases not matched to a gene. The CDR3 sequence is CSGRGGGGTYEQYF. In nucleotides, the CDR3 is TGCAGTGGTCGGGGGGGTGGGGGAACCTACGAGCAGTACTTC.

The V gene is TRBV20-1, the J gene TRBJ1-4; TRBD1 matches 8 bases. Germline V gene data show CDR1 as DFQATT and CDR2 as SNEGSKA (reference sequence). Trimming cost V 3 bases and J 5 bases; bases outside gene matches: 8. The length of the CDR3 is 15 residues. The DNA for the CDR3 is TGCAGTGCTAGTCTTGGGGCAGGGGGCAATGAAAAACTGTTTTTT. Translating it yields CSASLGAGGNEKLFF.

For this clonotype: The CDR3 does not end in the conserved phenylalanine or tryptophan, so this is likely a read error. The genes are TRBV7-6 and TRBJ1-4, with D hard to call. Trimming shortened V by 4 bases and J by 5 bases, and 11 bases separated the two germline ends. Per germline, CDR1 SGHVS and CDR2 FNYEAQ. There are 14 residues in the CDR3. CDR3 region: CASSSTWGNEKLFS. The DNA of the CDR3 is TGTGCCAGCAGCTCCACCTGGGGAAATGAAAAACTGTTTTCT.

The sample holds many counts of this clonotype. The chain joins TRBV12-3 or TRBV12-4 to TRBJ1-2, with D possibly being TRBD1 (5 bases). The CDR3 is 13 residues long. V was cut by 7 bases and J by 8 bases, with 17 bases left in between. This CDR3 is CASTPAGGRGYTF. The CDR3 DNA reads as TGTGCCAGCACCCCAGCGGGGGGACGGGGCTACACCTTC.